These 16 T cell receptor beta chains came from one sample sequenced in a study of T cell repertoires in cytomegalovirus infection. TCRdb analysed the reads with MiXCR anew, one entry per CDR3 protein. The sample gives more than 400,000 distinct CDR3 sequences, roughly 29% of which show up once; about 13% is in the top ten. Sequencing was done on a sample of PBMCs. These receptors all stem from a human donor in good health (CMV status not recorded). Some clones in this sample may be carry-over from other donors' samples.

The chain has TRBV6-1 and TRBJ2-7, with D possibly being TRBD2 (6 bases). Trimming removed 6 bases from V and 0 bases from J, with 12 bases in between. The germline V gene has CDR1 MNHNS and CDR2 SASEGT. This CDR3 spans 14 amino acids. This chain's CDR3 is CASSPPGASYEQYV. CDR3 nucleotides: TGTGCCAGCAGCCCCCCGGGAGCCTCCTACGAGCAGTACGTC.

This clonotype was seen a handful of times. V and J are TRBV5-1 and TRBJ2-1; 11 nucleotides line up with TRBD2. Germline CDR1 reads SGHRS; CDR2 reads YFSETQ. The CDR3 extends over 15 amino acids. V dropped 5 bases and J dropped 7; count of bases not matched to a gene: 8. The DNA of the CDR3 is TGCGCCAGCAGGAGCCAAGCTAGCGGGAGGAATGAGCAGTTCTTC. Amino acids: CASRSQASGRNEQFF.

This clonotype was seen a handful of times. This sequence joins TRBV6-6 and TRBJ2-7; TRBD2 might be the D (6 bases). Germline loops: CDR1 MNHNY, CDR2 SVGAGI (reference sequence). This CDR3 spans 14 amino acids. Trimming pared 6 bases from V and 4 bases from J, leaving 16 bases between. This CDR3 is CASRPPGEGYEQYF. CDR3 nucleotides: TGTGCCAGCAGGCCGCCGGGAGAAGGGTACGAGCAGTACTTC.

A remark on this clonotype: The junction departs from the called germline gene at one end, perhaps through a read error. The J gene is TRBJ1-1, the V gene TRBV4-1; D perhaps matches TRBD1 (6 bases). The CDR3 extends over 15 amino acids. CDR1 MGHRA and CDR2 YSYEKL come from the germline V gene. The DNA of the CDR3 is TGTGCCAGCAGCCAAGATGCGGGGGCGCGAACTGAAGCTTTCTTT. Its translation is CASSQDAGARTEAFF.

The chain combines TRBV11-2 with TRBJ2-2; D is uncertain. The CDR3 contains 12 residues. From germline, CDR1 is SGHAT and CDR2 FQNNGV. Trimming left V 5 bases short and J 3 bases short, with 4 bases between. CDR3 nucleotides: TGTGCCAGCAGCCATGACACCGGGGAGCTGTTTTTT. It specifies CASSHDTGELFF.

The V call is TRBV28, the J call TRBJ2-1, with 9 nucleotides matching TRBD1. Germline V gene lookup returns CDR1 MDHEN and CDR2 SYDVKM. This CDR3 has 15 amino acids. The junction had 9 bases not matched to a gene; V was cut back by 5 bases and J by 7 bases. CDR3 sequence reads: CASSPAGQGRNEQFF. The CDR3 region has the DNA TGTGCCAGCAGTCCCGCAGGACAGGGGCGGAATGAGCAGTTCTTC.

This clonotype has a count of ten or more. The V gene is TRBV12-3 or TRBV12-4, the J gene TRBJ1-2; tentatively, D is TRBD1 (6 bases). The CDR3 length is 15 residues. Trimming removed 3 bases from V and 6 bases from J, with 17 bases in between. CDR3 nucleotides: TGTGCCAGCAGTTTCTCCCTACAGGGCTATGATGGCTACACCTTC. Translating gives CASSFSLQGYDGYTF.

This clonotype was seen a handful of times. V usage is TRBV7-9 and J usage is TRBJ1-4, with D possibly matching TRBD1 (5 bases). Per germline, CDR1 SEHNR and CDR2 FQNEAQ (reference sequence). V lost 2 bases to trimming and J lost 4 bases, with 11 bases between them. This CDR3 is 15 amino acids long. The CDR3 bases are TGTGCCAGCAGCTTAACGGCAGGGATTAATGAAAAACTGTTTTTT. This encodes CASSLTAGINEKLFF.

The gene calls are TRBV12-3 or TRBV12-4 and TRBJ1-4; 9 bases fit TRBD1. V was pared by 5 bases and J by 13 bases, with 11 bases of the junction left unmatched. The CDR3 consists of 14 residues. This CDR3 is CASSLRTGADGLFF. In DNA form, the CDR3 reads TGTGCCAGCAGTCTCCGGACAGGGGCCGACGGACTGTTTTTT.

This chain links TRBV7-8 with TRBJ2-2; a possible D gene is TRBD2 (5 bases). CDR1 and CDR2 from the germline V gene are SGHVS and FQNEAQ. The CDR3 loop spans 13 amino acids. Trimming took 4 bases from V and 4 from J, leaving 7 bases between them. CDR3 region: CASSWGVTGELFF. CDR3 DNA sequence: TGTGCCAGCAGCTGGGGAGTCACCGGGGAGCTGTTTTTT.

This clonotype was detected a few times. The chain employs TRBV6-1 and TRBJ2-3; a weak D match, TRBD2 (6 bases). Germline loops: CDR1 MNHNS, CDR2 SASEGT. The length of the CDR3 is 14 residues. V was pared by 0 bases and J by 9 bases, with 13 bases between. For the CDR3, the DNA is TGTGCCAGCAGTGAAGCGGAGACTAGAGGGACGCAGTATTTT. Encoded protein: CASSEAETRGTQYF.

This clonotype occurred a few times. The chain recombines TRBV27 with TRBJ2-6; a possible D gene is TRBD1 (5 bases). Germline V lookup: CDR1 MNHEY, CDR2 SMNVEV (reference sequence). The CDR3 runs to 18 residues. V gave up 6 bases and J gave up 0 bases, with 18 bases separating them. DNA of the CDR3: TGTGCCAGCAGCCGCCCCGGACACCCCGGCTCTGGGGCCAACGTCCTGACTTTC. As protein: CASSRPGHPGSGANVLTF.

The chain couples TRBV18 to TRBJ2-5, with D uncertain. This CDR3 contains 13 residues. The V gene lost 2 bases and the J gene lost 6 bases, with 10 bases spanning the gap. From germline, CDR1 is KGHSH and CDR2 LQKENI. In DNA form, the CDR3 reads TGTGCCAGCTCACCAGATCTTGCGAAGACCCAGTACTTC. Its translation: CASSPDLAKTQYF.

The chain combines TRBV14 with TRBJ2-2; D is uncertain. Per the germline V gene, CDR1 is SGHDN and CDR2 is FVKESK. Trimming took off 4 bases at V and 7 bases at J, with 16 bases between the two ends. CDR3 length: 15 amino acids. CDR3 amino acids: CASSPRLRLSGELFF. CDR3 DNA sequence: TGTGCCAGCAGCCCCAGGCTCCGGTTGAGCGGGGAGCTGTTTTTT.

This clonotype was counted a few times. One end of the junction varies from germline; a read error may be responsible. The gene calls are TRBV7-8 and TRBJ2-1; 16 bases map to TRBD2. Germline V lookup: CDR1 SGHVS, CDR2 FQNEAQ. The CDR3 length is 20 residues. The CDR3 loop is CVSSFPGLAGGPWGRNEQFF. CDR3 nucleotide sequence: TGTGTCAGCAGCTTCCCGGGACTAGCGGGAGGGCCATGGGGGAGGAATGAGCAGTTCTTC.

This clonotype appeared a few times. This chain joins TRBV28 and TRBJ2-7; 7 bases are shared with TRBD1. The J segment lost 1 base and the V segment lost 7 bases, leaving 7 bases of the junction unmatched. Germline lookup yields CDR1 MDHEN and CDR2 SYDVKM. The CDR3 length is 14 residues. The CDR3 DNA reads as TGTGCCAGCACCACCGGGACAGCATCCTACGAGCAGTACTTC. Translation: CASTTGTASYEQYF. The whole variable domain, filled in from reference TRBV28 and TRBJ2-7, reads DVKVTQSSRYLVKRTGEKVFLECVQDMDHENMFWYRQDPGLGLRLIYFSYDVKMKEKGDIPEGYSVSREKKERFSLILESASTNQTSMYLCASTTGTASYEQYFGPGTRLTVT.